These 10 T cell receptor beta chains originate from one sample sequenced in a study of CD8+ T cells in alopecia areata. Extracted RNA was reverse transcribed into cDNA, the sequencing template. The data were produced by immunoSEQ multiplex PCR, yet TCRdb's version contains in-frame clones alone and is incomplete. This sample has 180,000 or so clones, with around 71% found just once. The input for sequencing was CD8+ T cells sorted from blood, taken at week 0. These receptors came from a human donor with alopecia areata.

The chain joins TRBV27 to TRBJ1-1, with a weak D call TRBD1 (6 bases). Trimming removed 2 bases from V and 10 bases from J, with 17 bases in between. Germline V gives CDR1 MNHEY, CDR2 SMNVEV (reference sequence). CDR3 length: 14 amino acids. As DNA, the CDR3 is TGTGCCAGCAGTTTACGGGGGCCCCGATGGGGAGCTTTCTTT. The encoded protein is CASSLRGPRWGAFF.

In its sample, this clone was seen a few times. This sequence joins TRBV6-6 and TRBJ2-3; 9 bases line up with TRBD1. The CDR3 length is 16 residues. CDR1 MNHNY and CDR2 SVGAGI come from the germline V gene (reference sequence). Trimming cost V 6 bases and J 0 bases; bases outside gene matches: 7. The CDR3 nucleotides read TGTGCCAGCAGCTGGGGGACAGGGACTAGCACAGATACGCAGTATTTT. This codes for CASSWGTGTSTDTQYF.

The rearrangement links TRBV27 to TRBJ2-2; D is unresolved. The CDR3 spans 14 residues. Deletions cut 6 bases from V and 3 bases from J, with 11 bases between. Looked up from germline, CDR1 is MNHEY and CDR2 is SMNVEV (reference sequence). The chain's CDR3 is CASSPAGYTGELFF. For the CDR3, the DNA is TGTGCCAGCAGCCCTGCCGGGTACACCGGGGAGCTGTTTTTT.

V usage is TRBV9 and J usage is TRBJ2-3, with unresolved D. The germline CDR1 and CDR2 sequences are SGDLS and YYNGEE. Between the trimmed V and J ends, which lost 3 bases and 2 bases, there was a span of 1 base. The CDR3 runs to 11 residues. Here the CDR3 reads CASSDTDTQYF. The CDR3 coding sequence is TGTGCCAGCAGCGACACAGATACGCAGTATTTT.

The rearrangement uses TRBV7-2 and TRBJ1-5; TRBD1 might be the D (6 bases). CDR1 is SGHTA and CDR2 is FQGNSA in the germline V gene. CDR3 size: 17 residues. The ends were cut back, 1 base at V and 0 bases at J, with 13 bases in the middle. CDR3 region: CASSLGPGTLSNQPQHF. The CDR3 region has the DNA TGTGCCAGCAGCTTAGGACCCGGGACACTTAGCAATCAGCCCCAGCATTTT. The variable domain in full, completed from reference TRBV7-2 and TRBJ1-5, reads GAGVSQSPSNKVTEKGKDVELRCDPISGHTALYWYRQSLGQGLEFLIYFQGNSAPDKSGLPSDRFSAERTGGSVSTLTIQRTQQEDSAVYLCASSLGPGTLSNQPQHFGDGTRLSIL.

The rearrangement uses TRBV25-1 and TRBJ1-4, with D uncertain. Germline CDR1 reads MGHDK; CDR2 reads SYGVNS. The CDR3 loop spans 13 amino acids. V dropped 3 bases and J dropped 6 bases, with 8 bases sitting between them. The CDR3 reads CASSDNQDEKLFF. CDR3 DNA: TGTGCCAGCAGTGATAACCAGGATGAAAAACTGTTTTTT.

A few counts support this clone. This chain uses TRBV13 with TRBJ2-2; D assignment may be TRBD1 or TRBD2 (5 bases each). The CDR3 is made up of 16 amino acids. V was pared by 5 bases and J by 0 bases, with 13 bases between. Per the germline V gene, CDR1 is PRHDT and CDR2 is FYEKMQ (reference sequence). This CDR3 reads CASSPTGTANTGELFF. CDR3 nucleotide sequence: TGTGCCAGCAGCCCTACCGGGACGGCGAACACCGGGGAGCTGTTTTTT.

The chain employs TRBV11-2 and TRBJ2-6; D is ambiguous. This CDR3 has 16 amino acids. V lost 0 bases to trimming and J lost 0 bases, with 6 bases between them. Germline loops: CDR1 SGHAT, CDR2 FQNNGV. The CDR3 sequence: CASSLDVYSGANVLTF. Written as DNA, the CDR3 is TGTGCCAGCAGCTTAGATGTCTACTCTGGGGCCAACGTCCTGACTTTC.

The chain links TRBV27 to TRBJ2-5; maybe TRBD2 (7 bases). CDR1 is MNHEY and CDR2 is SMNVEV in the germline V gene (reference sequence). The CDR3 length is 15 residues. V was pared by 6 bases and J by 4 bases, with 18 bases between. This CDR3 reads CASRPQAGEGETQYF. The CDR3 nucleotides read TGTGCCAGCAGGCCGCAGGCAGGGGAGGGAGAGACCCAGTACTTC.

This clone was counted between two and nine times. Other nucleotide sequences in the sample specify the same CDR3. This chain connects TRBV29-1 to TRBJ1-1; D gene ambiguous. CDR1 and CDR2 from the germline V gene are SQVTM and ANQGSEA. The V and J ends lost 4 bases and 1 base respectively, with 7 bases between them. The CDR3 runs to 12 residues. The CDR3 region is CSVGRENTEAFF. CDR3 sequence (DNA): TGCAGCGTTGGGAGGGAGAACACTGAAGCTTTCTTT.